This T cell receptor beta chain derives from a study of CD8+ T cells in alopecia areata. Following extraction, RNA underwent reverse transcription to cDNA, which served as the sequencing template. Sequenced by immunoSEQ multiplex PCR; TCRdb stores in-frame clones only, minus some. The sample has 200,000 or so clones, about 62% seen once. Treatment given: oral pan-JAK inhibitor, 5-10 mg twice daily. This clone appeared once. This CDR3 is 13 amino acids long. Looked up from germline, CDR1 is MDHEN and CDR2 is SYDVKM. Deletions cut 2 bases from V and 3 bases from J, with 7 bases between. The chain couples TRBV28 to TRBJ1-1, with no clear D. Here the sequenced sample was CD4+ T cells sorted from blood, taken at week 24, from a patient treated with tofacitinib. This clonotype was obtained from a human donor with alopecia areata. The CDR3 reads CASSLARYTEAFF. DNA for the CDR3: TGTGCCAGCAGTTTAGCCAGATACACTGAAGCTTTCTTT.